This is a list of T cell receptor beta chains from one sample in a study of shared clonotypes between healthy human individuals. The repertoire was sequenced with immunoSEQ multiplex PCR; TCRdb's copy has only in-frame clones and lacks some. This repertoire shows around 2,000,000 clones, 85% to 95% found once; its top ten account for around 1%. Source material: naive CD8+ T cells sorted from blood. The receptors were gathered from a man in his late teens or twenties in good health. CDR3s leave out the opening cysteine and the closing phenylalanine or tryptophan. Each record gives: V gene, J gene, D gene, CDR3 protein. D genes are given only for firm matches.

>TRBV4-1|NA|TRBD2
ASSQELGRGDEQY
>TRBV19|TRBJ2-2|TRBD2
ASSLAGSGTGELF
>TRBV9|TRBJ2-2|NA
ASSVVSGDTGELF
>TRBV7-6|TRBJ2-1|TRBD2
ASSPASGGAFAYNEQF
>TRBV19|TRBJ2-7|NA
ASSISLTVPSSYEQY
>TRBV4-1|TRBJ1-6|NA
ASSQDHLQGEISPLH
>TRBV9|TRBJ2-1|TRBD2
ASSVGGAPDEQF
>TRBV6-1|TRBJ1-5|NA
ASSIYREGTQPQH
>TRBV9|TRBJ2-7|NA
ASSPPTGVEQY
>TRBV30|TRBJ2-7|NA
AWSPAGEQY
>TRBV5-1|TRBJ2-1|TRBD2
ASSLASGATYNEQF
>TRBV11-2|TRBJ2-5|NA
ASSLIAQGETQY
>TRBV7-9|TRBJ1-1|NA
ASSLAPIGAGTEAF
>TRBV30|TRBJ2-2|NA
AWSGQNTGELF
>TRBV28|TRBJ2-7|NA
ASSGGRDTMTYEQY
>TRBV7-8|TRBJ2-3|TRBD2
ASSLGVGGAPDTQY
>TRBV4-1|TRBJ2-5|TRBD2
ASSLLPGLAVQETQY
>TRBV7-9|TRBJ2-1|NA
ASFSGTEQF
>TRBV6-6|TRBJ2-1|NA
ASSYSRAGSYNEQF
>TRBV27|TRBJ2-1|TRBD2
ASSPGTSGRHWEQF
>TRBV4-3|TRBJ2-1|TRBD2
ASSPESIAGATYNEQF
>TRBV6-5|TRBJ2-1|NA
ASSYGGLSSYNEQF
>TRBV9|TRBJ1-2|NA
ASSVEGTAAYGYT
>TRBV7-8|TRBJ2-7|NA
ASSLGFAGVSSYEQY
>TRBV28|TRBJ1-1|NA
ASSFGVYTEAF
>TRBV29-1|TRBJ2-7|NA
SVLVPTSYEQY
>TRBV4-1|TRBJ2-7|NA
ASSQEDGRPYEQY
>TRBV2|TRBJ2-2|NA
ASMVGPNTGELF